This TCR beta chain is from a study of cytomegalovirus exposure and HLA in healthy donors. Study-wide results and limits: Later on, a genetic analysis was performed. It linked a missense variant in DCLRE1C with V- and J-gene trimming of TCR beta. Reported results showed that the classifier diagnosed cytomegalovirus status with high specificity and sensitivity. In a later analysis, specific HLA alleles were associated with around 17,000 TCR beta sequences at a 0.05 false discovery rate.

The primer mix had 60 Vbeta and 13 Jbeta primers. The assay was immunoSEQ multiplex PCR, and TCRdb's table has in-frame clones only and misses some. The sample has about 140,000 clones, about three quarters seen once. Note on this clone: What it recognizes is unknown.

The CDR3 length is 13 residues. Trimming shortened V by 2 bases and J by 7 bases, and 11 bases separated the two germline ends. Germline CDR1 and CDR2: KGHSH and LQKENI. The clonotype comes from a male donor in good health and CMV-seropositive. The sequenced sample consisted of PBMCs. The chain has TRBV18 and TRBJ1-1, with no clear D. CDR3 region: CASSPEVRSEAFF. CDR3 nucleotide sequence: TGTGCCAGCTCACCAGAGGTCCGCAGTGAAGCTTTCTTT.